The 26 T cell receptor beta chains in this list originate from one sample, sequenced in a study of OX40 agonist ivuxolimab in advanced cancers. TCRdb's copy holds only in-frame clones and misses some; the assay was immunoSEQ multiplex PCR. The data show 65,000 to 95,000 clones, 90% to 95% seen once. Source: CD4+ or CD8+ T cells sorted from blood, taken in a trial of the OX40 agonist ivuxolimab. These receptors were collected from an adult with an advanced solid tumor such as melanoma, head and neck, liver or kidney cancer.

The table lists this clone with a count of one. The J gene is TRBJ2-7, the V gene TRBV6-6, with D possibly being TRBD1 (6 bases). With 6 bases removed from V and 6 bases from J, the gap between germline ends came to 12 bases. The length of the CDR3 is 12 residues. Germline CDR1 reads MNHNY; CDR2 reads SVGAGI (reference sequence). CDR3 bases: TGTGCCAGCAGCCATCGACAGGCCGAGCAGTACTTC. It translates to CASSHRQAEQYF.

CDR3 region: CASSPDRNTGELFF. CDR3 coding DNA: TGTGCCAGCTCACCGGACAGGAACACCGGGGAGCTGTTTTTT. The chain links TRBV18 to TRBJ2-2, with a weak D call TRBD1 (6 bases). Trimming shortened V by 3 bases and J by 1 base, and 6 bases separated the two germline ends. This CDR3 has 14 residues. Germline loops: CDR1 KGHSH, CDR2 LQKENI.

The rearrangement joins TRBV28 to TRBJ1-1; D gene ambiguous. The CDR3 has 12 residues. V lost 8 bases to trimming and J lost 8 bases, with 15 bases between them. The V gene's germline CDR1 is MDHEN and CDR2 SYDVKM. The CDR3 nucleotides read TGTGCCAGCCGAGTTTTCAGTGGGGAAGCTTTCTTT. It is translated as CASRVFSGEAFF.

V and J are TRBV11-2 and TRBJ2-7; weak D call: TRBD1 (6 bases). Germline assignment: CDR1 SGHAT and CDR2 FQNNGV. The CDR3 totals 15 residues. V lost 3 bases to trimming and J lost 2 bases, with 14 bases between them. The CDR3: CASSFTPTGPYEQYF. CDR3 bases: TGTGCCAGCAGCTTTACTCCGACAGGCCCCTACGAGCAGTACTTC.

The CDR3 sequence is CASSQEHHSNYGYTF. The CDR3 DNA reads TGCGCCAGCAGCCAAGAACACCATTCTAACTATGGCTACACCTTC. The V and J genes are TRBV4-1 and TRBJ1-2, with no clear D. CDR3 size: 15 residues. Trimming stripped 0 bases from V and 0 bases from J, with 8 bases between. Germline V CDR1 and CDR2: MGHRA, YSYEKL.

The V gene is TRBV30, the J gene TRBJ1-6, with D possibly TRBD1 on 5 matching bases. V lost 7 bases to trimming and J lost 9 bases, with 13 bases between them. Germline CDR1 GTSNPN, CDR2 SVGIG (reference sequence). CDR3 length: 12 amino acids. Written as DNA, the CDR3 is TGTGCCTCCGGGGCCCTGGGTTCACCCCTCCACTTT. Encoded protein: CASGALGSPLHF. The entire variable domain, with the rest obtained from reference TRBV30 and TRBJ1-6, is as follows: SQTIHQWPATLVQPVGSPLSLECTVEGTSNPNLYWYRQAAGRGLQLLFYSVGIGQISSEVPQNLSASRPQDRQFILSSKKLLLSDSGFYLCASGALGSPLHFGNGTRLTVT.

The chain carries TRBV27 and TRBJ1-4; D is uncertain. The length of the CDR3 is 15 residues. The V end was cut by 6 bases, the J end by 3 bases, with 14 bases between. The germline V gene encodes CDR1 MNHEY and CDR2 SMNVEV (reference sequence). The CDR3 here is CASSLMGIANEKLFF. The CDR3 DNA reads TGTGCCAGCAGCCTAATGGGGATTGCTAATGAAAAACTGTTTTTT.

The chain links TRBV10-3 to TRBJ2-1, with D tentatively TRBD1 (5 bases). V was clipped by 4 bases and J by 9 bases, with 13 bases between them. Germline CDR1 ENHRY, CDR2 SYGVKD. The CDR3 loop spans 13 amino acids. CDR3 residues: CAISARTSSEQFF. DNA for the CDR3: TGTGCCATCAGTGCCCGGACATCCAGTGAGCAGTTCTTC.

This rearrangement joins TRBV5-1 to TRBJ1-3; no firm D call. The germline CDR1 and CDR2 sequences are SGHRS and YFSETQ. V dropped 0 bases and J dropped 1 base, with 2 bases sitting between them. The CDR3 contains 13 residues. The CDR3 sequence: CASSLDSGNTIYF. CDR3 bases: TGCGCCAGCAGCTTGGATTCTGGAAACACCATATATTTT. The full variable domain, its missing parts supplied by reference TRBV5-1 and TRBJ1-3, is KAGVTQTPRYLIKTRGQQVTLSCSPISGHRSVSWYQQTPGQGLQFLFEYFSETQRNKGNFPGRFSGRQFSNSRSEMNVSTLELGDSALYLCASSLDSGNTIYFGEGSWLTVV.

Turning to this clone: An end of the junction differs from the germline gene, which may be a read error. The gene calls are TRBV7-3 and TRBJ2-2; 12 nucleotides line up with TRBD2. The CDR3 runs to 17 residues. From germline, CDR1 is SGHTA and CDR2 FQGTGA. The CDR3 nucleotides are TGTGCCAGCAGCCTAACCCCGACTAGCGGGAGCACCGGGGAGCTGTTTTTT. Its translation: CASSLTPTSGSTGELFF.

This chain links TRBV19 with TRBJ1-1, with a possible D match to TRBD1 (5 bases). Trimming pared 2 bases from V and 1 base from J, leaving 8 bases between. This CDR3 is 14 amino acids long. The germline gives CDR1 LNHDA, CDR2 SQIVND (reference sequence). In nucleotides, the CDR3 is TGTGCCAGTAGTATAATAGGGGCGAACACTGAAGCTTTCTTT. As protein: CASSIIGANTEAFF.

The rearrangement links TRBV10-3 to TRBJ2-3; no reliable D call. Germline V gene lookup returns CDR1 ENHRY and CDR2 SYGVKD. This CDR3 region has 11 residues. Trimming stripped 5 bases from V and 1 base from J, with 1 base between. The CDR3 loop is CAISRTDTQYF. In nucleotides, the CDR3 is TGTGCCATCAGTCGCACAGATACGCAGTATTTT.

The chain has TRBV29-1 and TRBJ2-5, with 11 positions matching TRBD2. The CDR3 is 14 residues long. Germline trimming cut 4 bases from V and 2 bases from J; bases unmatched to any gene: 3. CDR1 SQVTM and CDR2 ANQGSEA come from the germline V gene. Here the CDR3 DNA reads TGCAGCGTTGTGGGACTAGCGGCTCAAGAGACCCAGTACTTC. Translated, it gives CSVVGLAAQETQYF.

The chain joins TRBV19 to TRBJ2-7, with 7 bases lining up with TRBD2. CDR3 length equals 15 residues. Germline CDR1 is LNHDA and CDR2 is SQIVND (reference sequence). V was clipped by 3 bases and J by 2 bases; unmatched bases: 7. This CDR3 is CASSISGGETYEQYF. The CDR3 DNA reads as TGTGCCAGTAGTATTTCGGGGGGTGAGACCTACGAGCAGTACTTC.

The chain is built from TRBV7-9 and TRBJ2-5; maybe TRBD1 (6 bases). CDR1 is SEHNR, CDR2 FQNEAQ, per germline (reference sequence). The CDR3 is 16 amino acids. Trimming stripped 4 bases from V and 1 base from J, with 16 bases between. CDR3 loop: CASSSPWTAVQETQYF. The CDR3 DNA is TGTGCCAGCAGCTCCCCCTGGACAGCGGTCCAAGAGACCCAGTACTTC. The entire variable domain, with the rest obtained from reference TRBV7-9 and TRBJ2-5, is as follows: DTGVSQNPRHKITKRGQNVTFRCDPISEHNRLYWYRQTLGQGPEFLTYFQNEAQLEKSRLLSDRFSAERPKGSFSTLEIQRTEQGDSAMYLCASSSPWTAVQETQYFGPGTRLLVL.

This clone was detected a few times. The chain uses TRBV30 and TRBJ1-5; D remains ambiguous. V dropped 1 base and J dropped 2 bases, with 12 bases sitting between them. In germline, CDR1 is GTSNPN, CDR2 SVGIG (reference sequence). The CDR3 is 15 amino acids. The CDR3: CAWSAYWEGNQPQHF. CDR3 bases: TGTGCCTGGAGTGCTTACTGGGAGGGCAATCAGCCCCAGCATTTT. Using reference TRBV30 and TRBJ1-5 for the parts outside the CDR3, the full variable domain is SQTIHQWPATLVQPVGSPLSLECTVEGTSNPNLYWYRQAAGRGLQLLFYSVGIGQISSEVPQNLSASRPQDRQFILSSKKLLLSDSGFYLCAWSAYWEGNQPQHFGDGTRLSIL.

The chain links TRBV12-5 to TRBJ1-1; D is ambiguous. V lost 0 bases to trimming and J lost 5 bases, with 13 bases between them. In germline, CDR1 is LGHNT, CDR2 FRNRAP. The CDR3 runs 15 residues. The CDR3 DNA reads TGTGCTAGTGGTTTGGTTTTAGGGCGGAGAACTGAAGCTTTCTTT. This sequence encodes CASGLVLGRRTEAFF. Supplemented by reference TRBV12-5 and TRBJ1-1, the full variable domain reads DARVTQTPRHKVTEMGQEVTMRCQPILGHNTVFWYRQTMMQGLELLAYFRNRAPLDDSGMPKDRFSAEMPDATLATLKIQPSEPRDSAVYFCASGLVLGRRTEAFFGQGTRLTVV.

The V and J genes are TRBV11-3 and TRBJ2-5; 8 nucleotides line up with TRBD1. The CDR3 loop spans 15 amino acids. In germline, CDR1 is SGHNT, CDR2 YENEEA. V lost 5 bases to trimming and J lost 5 bases; unmatched junction nucleotides: 10. The CDR3 DNA follows: TGTGCCAGCAGCCCCGGGACAGGAGTTAGTGAGACCCAGTACTTC. Its protein product is CASSPGTGVSETQYF.

Only one count was recorded for this clone. The genes are TRBV5-1 and TRBJ2-5; 8 bases fit TRBD1. CDR1 is SGHRS and CDR2 is YFSETQ in the germline V gene. The CDR3 loop spans 15 amino acids. The junction had 3 bases not matched to a gene; V was cut back by 0 bases and J by 2 bases. The DNA of the CDR3 is TGCGCCAGCAGCTTGGGGACAGGGCGACAAGAGACCCAGTACTTC. Its translation is CASSLGTGRQETQYF. Together with reference TRBV5-1 and TRBJ2-5, the CDR3 gives the full variable domain: KAGVTQTPRYLIKTRGQQVTLSCSPISGHRSVSWYQQTPGQGLQFLFEYFSETQRNKGNFPGRFSGRQFSNSRSEMNVSTLELGDSALYLCASSLGTGRQETQYFGPGTRLLVL.

This clone was recorded only once. The chain combines TRBV28 with TRBJ2-5, with D maybe TRBD1 (7 bases). This CDR3 contains 13 residues. Looked up from germline, CDR1 is MDHEN and CDR2 is SYDVKM. V was cut by 6 bases and J by 4 bases, with 12 bases left in between. DNA of the CDR3: TGTGCCAGCAGAAGGAGGGGGCCAGAGACCCAGTACTTC. It yields the protein CASRRRGPETQYF.

The chain links TRBV10-3 to TRBJ2-3, with 7 bases matching TRBD1. This CDR3 comprises 14 residues. Germline V gene sequence: CDR1 ENHRY, CDR2 SYGVKD. V was clipped by 10 bases and J by 3 bases; unmatched bases: 10. CDR3 in DNA: TGTGCCAGTCTAACAGGGGAACGTACAGATACGCAGTATTTT. This codes for CASLTGERTDTQYF.

V is TRBV29-1 and J is TRBJ2-1; 12 bases are shared with TRBD2. Looked up from germline, CDR1 is SQVTM and CDR2 is ANQGSEA. The CDR3 runs to 16 residues. The trim removed 6 bases at V and 6 bases at J, leaving 12 bases unmatched. The CDR3 here is CSVEDLLAGGGNEQFF. CDR3 nucleotides: TGCAGCGTGGAGGACTTGCTAGCGGGAGGGGGCAATGAGCAGTTCTTC.

The chain recombines TRBV14 with TRBJ1-2; 10 bases are a match to TRBD1. Trimming at V came to 6 bases and at J to 8 bases, leaving 6 bases not matched to a gene. This CDR3 comprises 13 residues. The germline gives CDR1 SGHDN, CDR2 FVKESK. CDR3 amino acids: CASRLDRGRGYTF. The CDR3 DNA reads as TGTGCCAGCAGACTAGACAGGGGGCGAGGCTACACCTTC. The variable domain in full, completed from reference TRBV14 and TRBJ1-2, reads EAGVTQFPSHSVIEKGQTVTLRCDPISGHDNLYWYRRVMGKEIKFLLHFVKESKQDESGMPNNRFLAERTGGTYSTLKVQPAELEDSGVYFCASRLDRGRGYTFGSGTRLTVV.

This clone was detected only once. V is TRBV2 and J is TRBJ2-1; D is perhaps TRBD1 (6 bases). CDR1 is SNHLY, CDR2 FYNNEI, per germline. The CDR3 covers 15 residues. Trimming removed 1 base from V and 6 bases from J, with 13 bases in between. The CDR3 DNA sequence: TGTGCCAGCAGTGAAGGGGGGCTCCCATTCAATGAGCAGTTCTTC. It yields the protein CASSEGGLPFNEQFF.

This sequence joins TRBV7-2 and TRBJ2-2; D may correspond to TRBD1 or TRBD2 (6 bases each). Germline-derived CDR1 and CDR2 are SGHTA and FQGNSA. Trimming shortened V by 6 bases and J by 5 bases, and 16 bases separated the two germline ends. This CDR3 region has 15 residues. The chain's CDR3 is CASSPGGTRTGELFF. Here the CDR3 DNA reads TGTGCCAGCAGTCCCGGGGGCACGAGGACCGGGGAGCTGTTTTTT.

The chain couples TRBV5-1 to TRBJ2-5, with D possibly called TRBD1 or TRBD2 (5 bases each). The V gene lost 4 bases and the J gene lost 0 bases, with 16 bases spanning the gap. The CDR3 is 16 amino acids. Looked up from germline, CDR1 is SGHRS and CDR2 is YFSETQ. The CDR3 region is CASSPGPSLYQETQYF. Written as DNA, the CDR3 is TGCGCCAGCAGCCCGGGACCCTCCTTGTACCAAGAGACCCAGTACTTC.